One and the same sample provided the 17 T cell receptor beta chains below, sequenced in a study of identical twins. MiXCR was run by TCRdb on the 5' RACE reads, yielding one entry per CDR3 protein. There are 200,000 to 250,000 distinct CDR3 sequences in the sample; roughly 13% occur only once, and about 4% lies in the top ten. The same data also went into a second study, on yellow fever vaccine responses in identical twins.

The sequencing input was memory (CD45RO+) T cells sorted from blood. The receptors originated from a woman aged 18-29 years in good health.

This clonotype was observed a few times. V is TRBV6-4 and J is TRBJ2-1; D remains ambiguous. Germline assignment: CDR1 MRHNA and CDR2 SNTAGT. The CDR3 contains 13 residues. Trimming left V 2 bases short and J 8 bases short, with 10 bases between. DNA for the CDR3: TGTGCCAGCAGTGACCCGCCCGTTCATGAGCAGTTCTTC. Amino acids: CASSDPPVHEQFF.

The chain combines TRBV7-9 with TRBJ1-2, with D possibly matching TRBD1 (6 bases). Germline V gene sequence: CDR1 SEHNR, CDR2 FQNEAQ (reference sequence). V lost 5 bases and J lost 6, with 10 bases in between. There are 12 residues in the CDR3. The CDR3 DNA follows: TGTGCCAGCAGCGAGGGGGAGGATGGCTACACCTTC. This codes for CASSEGEDGYTF.

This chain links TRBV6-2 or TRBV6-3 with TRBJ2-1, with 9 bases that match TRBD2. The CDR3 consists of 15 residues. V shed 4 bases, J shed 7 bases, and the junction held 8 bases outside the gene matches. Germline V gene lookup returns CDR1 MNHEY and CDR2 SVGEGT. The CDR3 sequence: CASSFPGTSNNEQFF. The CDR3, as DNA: TGTGCCAGCAGTTTTCCCGGGACTAGCAATAATGAGCAGTTCTTC.

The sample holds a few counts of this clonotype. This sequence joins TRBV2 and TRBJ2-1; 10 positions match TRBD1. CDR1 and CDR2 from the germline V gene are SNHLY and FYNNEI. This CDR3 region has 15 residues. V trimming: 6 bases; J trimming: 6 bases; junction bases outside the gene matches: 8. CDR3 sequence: CASRSGTGDSNEQFF. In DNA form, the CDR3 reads TGTGCCAGCAGGAGTGGGACAGGGGATTCCAATGAGCAGTTCTTC.

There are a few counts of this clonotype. This CDR3 reads CSVESAVTGELFF. The CDR3 DNA is TGCAGCGTTGAAAGCGCCGTCACCGGGGAGCTGTTTTTT. J is TRBJ2-2 and V is TRBV29-1, with unresolved D. Trimming took off 2 bases at V and 4 bases at J, with 8 bases between the two ends. CDR1 is SQVTM, CDR2 ANQGSEA, per germline. This CDR3 spans 13 amino acids.

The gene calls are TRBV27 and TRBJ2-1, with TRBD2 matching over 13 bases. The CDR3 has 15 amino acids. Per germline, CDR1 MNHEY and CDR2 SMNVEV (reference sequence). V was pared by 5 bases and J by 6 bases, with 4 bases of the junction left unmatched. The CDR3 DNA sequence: TGTGCCAGCAGTACTAGCGGGGGGGCCGGCAATGAGCAGTTCTTC. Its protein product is CASSTSGGAGNEQFF.

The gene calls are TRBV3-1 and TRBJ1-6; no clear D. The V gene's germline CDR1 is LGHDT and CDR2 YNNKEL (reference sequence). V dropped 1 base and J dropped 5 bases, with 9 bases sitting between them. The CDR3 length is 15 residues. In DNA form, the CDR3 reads TGTGCCAGCAGCCAAGGGGCCGGGCATAATTCACCCCTCCACTTT. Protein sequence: CASSQGAGHNSPLHF.

The CDR3, as DNA: TGTGCCAGCAGTGAAGGGAACAATGAGCAGTTCTTC. This translates into CASSEGNNEQFF. The V gene is TRBV6-4, the J gene TRBJ2-1; D remains unclear. Germline V lookup: CDR1 MRHNA, CDR2 SNTAGT. Trimming left V 3 bases short and J 5 bases short, with 5 bases between. The CDR3 length is 12 residues.

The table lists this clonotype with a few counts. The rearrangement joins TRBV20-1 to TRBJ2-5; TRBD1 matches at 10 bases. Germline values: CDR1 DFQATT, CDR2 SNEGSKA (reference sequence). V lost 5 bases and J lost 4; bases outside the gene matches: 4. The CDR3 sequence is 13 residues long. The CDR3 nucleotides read TGCAGTGCTGACGGGGACAGGGGAGAGACCCAGTACTTC. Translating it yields CSADGDRGETQYF.

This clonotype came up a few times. The CDR3 sequence is CASSDPGPGETQYF. As DNA, the CDR3 is TGTGCCAGCAGCGATCCGGGCCCCGGGGAGACCCAGTACTTC. The genes are TRBV7-9 and TRBJ2-5; D is undetermined. Trimming removed 5 bases from V and 5 bases from J, with 15 bases in between. Germline V gene lookup returns CDR1 SEHNR and CDR2 FQNEAQ (reference sequence). The CDR3 runs to 14 residues.

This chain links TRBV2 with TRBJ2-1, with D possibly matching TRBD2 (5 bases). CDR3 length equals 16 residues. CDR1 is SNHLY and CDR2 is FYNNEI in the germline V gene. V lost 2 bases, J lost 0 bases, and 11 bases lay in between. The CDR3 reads CASSEYGELSYNEQFF. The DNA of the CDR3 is TGTGCCAGCAGTGAATACGGGGAACTCTCCTACAATGAGCAGTTCTTC.

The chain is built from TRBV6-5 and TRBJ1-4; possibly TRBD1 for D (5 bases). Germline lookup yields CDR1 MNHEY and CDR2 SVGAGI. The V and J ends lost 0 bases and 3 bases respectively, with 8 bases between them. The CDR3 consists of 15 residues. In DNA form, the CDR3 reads TGTGCCAGCAGTTACTCAGGGGTATCTAATGAAAAACTGTTTTTT. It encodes CASSYSGVSNEKLFF.

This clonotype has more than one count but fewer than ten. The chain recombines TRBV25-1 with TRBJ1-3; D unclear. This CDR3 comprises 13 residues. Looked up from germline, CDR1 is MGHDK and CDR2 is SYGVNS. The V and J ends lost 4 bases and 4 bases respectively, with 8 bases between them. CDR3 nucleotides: TGTGCCAGCAGTGTGTCTGGGGGAAACACCATATATTTT. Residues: CASSVSGGNTIYF.

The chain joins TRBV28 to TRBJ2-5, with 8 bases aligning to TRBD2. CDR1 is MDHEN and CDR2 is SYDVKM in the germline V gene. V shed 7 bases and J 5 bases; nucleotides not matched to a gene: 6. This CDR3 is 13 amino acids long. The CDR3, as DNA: TGTGCCAGCATGGCGGGAGGACGCGAGACCCAGTACTTC. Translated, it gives CASMAGGRETQYF.

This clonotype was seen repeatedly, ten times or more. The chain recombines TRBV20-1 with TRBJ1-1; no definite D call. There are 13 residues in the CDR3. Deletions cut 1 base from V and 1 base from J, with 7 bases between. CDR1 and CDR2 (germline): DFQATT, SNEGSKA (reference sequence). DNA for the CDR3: TGCAGTGCTAGAGTCCCAAAGAACACTGAAGCTTTCTTT. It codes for CSARVPKNTEAFF.

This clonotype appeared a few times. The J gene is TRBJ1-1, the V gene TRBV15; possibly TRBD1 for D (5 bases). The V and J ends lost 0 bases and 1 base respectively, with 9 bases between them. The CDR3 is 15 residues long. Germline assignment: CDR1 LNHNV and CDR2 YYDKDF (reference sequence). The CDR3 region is CATSRDHQGNTEAFF. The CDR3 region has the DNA TGTGCCACCAGCAGAGATCACCAGGGGAACACTGAAGCTTTCTTT.

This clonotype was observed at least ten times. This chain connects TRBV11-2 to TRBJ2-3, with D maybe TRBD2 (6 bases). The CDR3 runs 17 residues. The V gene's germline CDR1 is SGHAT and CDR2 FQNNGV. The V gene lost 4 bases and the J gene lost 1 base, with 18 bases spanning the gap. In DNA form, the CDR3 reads TGTGCCAGCAGCTCCGCGGGGAGGCGGATCCGCACAGATACGCAGTATTTT. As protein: CASSSAGRRIRTDTQYF.